These T cell receptor beta chains were read from a single sample in a study of shared clonotypes between healthy human individuals. TCRdb's table, derived via immunoSEQ multiplex PCR, lists solely in-frame clones and lacks some. The sample consists of about 1 million clones, about 74% of them appearing once. Sequencing was performed on memory CD4+ T cells sorted from blood. These receptors were obtained from a man between 18 and 29 years old in good health. Both conserved end residues are part of each CDR3. A D gene is named only where the DNA matches it firmly. A clone size is listed for some rows: how often the clone was seen (once, few, many), or a class if it is expanded.

CDR3aa,CDR3nt,v_gene,d_gene,j_gene,abundance
CASSPTAETQYF,TGTGCCAGCTCACCAACAGCAGAGACCCAGTACTTC,TRBV18,.,TRBJ2-5,.
CASSLALGNTEAFF,TGCGCCAGCAGCTTGGCCCTAGGAAACACTGAAGCTTTCTTT,TRBV5-1,.,TRBJ1-1,.
CAVDYLSTDTQYF,TGTGCCGTCGACTACCTCAGCACAGATACGCAGTATTTT,TRBV30,.,TRBJ2-3,.
CASSPETGENEQYF,TGTGCCAGCTCACCAGAGACAGGGGAAAACGAGCAGTACTTC,TRBV18,TRBD1,TRBJ2-7,.
CASSLALIAGGLETQYF,TGTGCCAGCAGCTTAGCGCTCATAGCGGGGGGGTTGGAGACCCAGTACTTC,TRBV7-6,TRBD2,TRBJ2-5,.
CAWSGDGETQYF,TGTGCCTGGTCAGGGGATGGAGAGACCCAGTACTTC,TRBV30,.,TRBJ2-5,.
CASSLEGQQFF,TGTGCCAGCTCACTGGAGGGACAGCAGTTCTTC,TRBV18,.,TRBJ2-1,.
CASGAPGGYEQYF,TGCGCCAGCGGAGCGCCAGGCGGCTACGAGCAGTACTTC,TRBV10-2,.,TRBJ2-7,.
CAWSVSVSGYTF,TGTGCCTGGAGTGTAAGTGTGTCAGGCTACACCTTC,TRBV30,.,TRBJ1-2,.
CASKLPGQGSYEQYF,TGTGCCAGCAAACTTCCGGGACAGGGCTCCTACGAGCAGTACTTC,TRBV6-1,TRBD1,TRBJ2-7,few
CASSSNWDTQYF,TGTGCCAGCAGTTCTAATTGGGATACGCAGTATTTT,TRBV2,.,TRBJ2-3,.
CASSLAYSPKYNEQFF,TGTGCCAGCAGCTTAGCATACAGTCCCAAGTACAATGAGCAGTTCTTC,TRBV7-2,.,TRBJ2-1,.
CSAKTGGIVDEQFF,TGCAGCGCCAAGACAGGGGGTATCGTCGATGAGCAGTTCTTC,TRBV29-1,TRBD1,TRBJ2-1,.
CASSGQGRGDTQYF,TGTGCCAGCAGCGGTCAGGGGCGAGGAGATACGCAGTATTTT,TRBV9,.,TRBJ2-3,.
CAISEHDRVGGNQPQHF,TGTGCCATCAGTGAGCACGACAGGGTTGGGGGCAATCAGCCCCAGCATTTT,TRBV10-3,TRBD1,TRBJ1-5,.
CAWSAGQTTYGYTF,TGTGCCTGGAGCGCGGGACAGACCACCTATGGCTACACCTTC,TRBV30,TRBD1,TRBJ1-2,few
CASSLRGTGGNTEAFF,TGTGCCAGCAGCCTCCGGGGGACAGGGGGAAATACTGAAGCTTTCTTT,TRBV11-2,TRBD1,TRBJ1-1,.
CASSADRGNEKLFF,TGTGCCAGCAGTGCGGACAGGGGGAATGAAAAACTGTTTTTT,TRBV25-1,TRBD1,TRBJ1-4,.
CASGGHLYQETQYF,TGTGCCAGCGGGGGACACCTCTACCAAGAGACCCAGTACTTC,TRBV28,.,TRBJ2-5,once
CASSYQQGNGYTF,TGTGCCAGCAGCTATCAACAGGGTAATGGCTACACCTTC,TRBV7-2,.,TRBJ1-2,.
CASSPLSSGTGSSSYALTYGYTF,TGTGCCAGCAGTCCCCTTTCCTCCGGGACAGGGTCATCATCGTACGCCTTGACGTATGGCTACACCTTC,TRBV27,TRBD1,TRBJ1-2,.
CASGSGTLEGNEQFF,TGTGCTAGTGGTTCCGGGACACTCGAGGGCAATGAGCAGTTCTTC,TRBV12-5,.,TRBJ2-1,.
CASSEQGANTEAFF,TGTGCCAGCAGTGAACAGGGAGCCAACACTGAAGCTTTCTTT,TRBV2,.,TRBJ1-1,few